Presented here are 6 T cell receptor beta chains from one specimen sequenced in a study of T cells after yellow fever vaccination. TCRdb reprocessed the 5' RACE reads via MiXCR and lists one record per CDR3 protein. The table has 550,000 or so distinct CDR3 sequences, roughly 19% seen once. The material was PBMCs, obtained 15 days after the yellow fever booster vaccination. The source is a man aged 25-45 years who received the YFV17D yellow fever vaccine.

The V gene is TRBV18, the J gene TRBJ2-5, with D perhaps TRBD1 or TRBD2 (5 bases each). Germline CDR1 and CDR2: KGHSH and LQKENI. Between the trimmed V and J ends, which lost 2 bases and 6 bases, there was a span of 25 bases. The CDR3 consists of 18 residues. CDR3 in DNA: TGTGCCAGCTCACCAAACTTTCTCTGGAGGCCCTCGGGACAGACCCAGTACTTC. Its translation: CASSPNFLWRPSGQTQYF.

This clonotype has more than one count but fewer than ten. The V gene is TRBV7-6, the J gene TRBJ2-2, with a possible D match to TRBD1 (5 bases). Germline CDR1 is SGHVS and CDR2 is FNYEAQ. V was cut by 5 bases and J by 0 bases, with 13 bases left in between. The CDR3 contains 16 residues. The CDR3 protein is CASSREGHPNTGELFF. The CDR3 DNA reads as TGTGCCAGCAGCCGAGAAGGACACCCGAACACCGGGGAGCTGTTTTTT.

This clonotype was picked up a small number of times. V and J are TRBV19 and TRBJ2-1; tentatively, D is TRBD2 (6 bases). CDR1 and CDR2 (germline): LNHDA, SQIVND (reference sequence). V was clipped by 4 bases and J by 1 base, with 11 bases between them. The CDR3 has 15 amino acids. CDR3 sequence: CASSTQRASYNEQFF. DNA of the CDR3: TGTGCCAGTAGTACCCAGCGGGCTTCCTACAATGAGCAGTTCTTC.

This clonotype was counted a few times. The chain recombines TRBV24-1 with TRBJ2-5; D call uncertain. Trimming took 2 bases from V and 5 from J, leaving 11 bases between them. Per germline, CDR1 KGHDR and CDR2 SFDVKD. The CDR3 length is 14 residues. The CDR3 region has the DNA TGTGCCACCAGTGATTCCGGGTCAACGGAGACCCAGTACTTC. It specifies CATSDSGSTETQYF.

Comment on this clonotype: Just one base apart from a much larger clone, this may be a read error. This chain joins TRBV20-1 and TRBJ2-5; no reliable D call. Germline values: CDR1 DFQATT, CDR2 SNEGSKA (reference sequence). Trimming stripped 3 bases from V and 3 bases from J, with 2 bases between. CDR3 length equals 10 residues. CDR3 residues: CSASKETQYF. CDR3 bases: TGCAGTGCTAGCAAAGAGACCCAGTACTTC.

V gene TRBV7-9 combines with J gene TRBJ2-2; D is possibly TRBD1 (6 bases). The CDR3 sequence is 13 residues long. The germline V gene has CDR1 SEHNR and CDR2 FQNEAQ (reference sequence). The V and J ends lost 8 bases and 5 bases respectively, with 12 bases between them. The CDR3 reads CASGGRVTGELFF. The CDR3 nucleotides are TGTGCCAGCGGGGGCAGAGTAACCGGGGAGCTGTTTTTT.